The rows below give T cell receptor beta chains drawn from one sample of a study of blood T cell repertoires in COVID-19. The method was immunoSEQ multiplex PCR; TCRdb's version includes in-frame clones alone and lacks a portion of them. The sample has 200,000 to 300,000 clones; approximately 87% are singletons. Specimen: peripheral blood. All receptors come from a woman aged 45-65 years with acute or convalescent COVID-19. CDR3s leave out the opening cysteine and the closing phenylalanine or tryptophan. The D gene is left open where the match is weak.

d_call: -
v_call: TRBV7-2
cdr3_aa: ASSTTGGGSGYT

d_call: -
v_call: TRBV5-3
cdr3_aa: ARSLAETKGTEAF

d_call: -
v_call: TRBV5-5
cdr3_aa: ASSLDTGRDTEAF

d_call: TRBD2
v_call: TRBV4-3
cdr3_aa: ASSRLAGGTDTQY

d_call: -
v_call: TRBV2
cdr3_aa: ASSTEGGGSEKLF

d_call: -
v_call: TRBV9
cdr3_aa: ASSVEPPTSSGNTIY

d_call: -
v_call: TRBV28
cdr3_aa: ASSFPLAEPSYEQY

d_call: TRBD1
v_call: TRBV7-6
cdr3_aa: ASSSAPWDRGGNQPQH

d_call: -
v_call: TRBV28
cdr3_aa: ASIALGGDTEAF

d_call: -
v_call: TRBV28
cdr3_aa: ASMTGGARANVLT

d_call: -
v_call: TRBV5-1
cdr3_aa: ASSSIGNEQF

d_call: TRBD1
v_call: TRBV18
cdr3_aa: ASSPQGGQGAFEQF

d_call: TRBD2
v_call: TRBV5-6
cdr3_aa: ASRSSSGSFTYEQY

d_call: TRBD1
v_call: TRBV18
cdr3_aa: ASSPDRVEQY

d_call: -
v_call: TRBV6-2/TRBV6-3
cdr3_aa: ASSYVVQGSQPQH

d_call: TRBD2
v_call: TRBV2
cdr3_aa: ASSPPGTRGTYEQY

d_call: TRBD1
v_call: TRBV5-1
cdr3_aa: ASSFTGTGESNTEAF

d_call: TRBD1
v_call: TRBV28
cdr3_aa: ASNGRDRETNQPQH

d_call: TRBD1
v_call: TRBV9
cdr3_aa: ASSQGGGNEKLF

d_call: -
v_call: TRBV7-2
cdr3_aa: ASSFGLVAGLEKLF

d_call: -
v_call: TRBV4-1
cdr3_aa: ASSQETSSYNEQF

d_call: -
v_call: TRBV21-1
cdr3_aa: ASSKGDNPNNEQF

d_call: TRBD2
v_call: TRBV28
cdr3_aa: ASSPRGRASNEQF

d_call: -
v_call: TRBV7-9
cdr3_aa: ASSYYYRDITYNEQF

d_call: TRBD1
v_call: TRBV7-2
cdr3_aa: ASSLRWTGGWYGYT

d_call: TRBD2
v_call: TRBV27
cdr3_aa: ASSWAGVTDTQY

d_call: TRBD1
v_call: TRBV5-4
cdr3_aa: ASSRGTGRATNEKLF